This entry lists 28 T cell receptor beta chains sequenced from one sample in a study of T-cell memory formation after mild COVID-19. MiXCR, run by TCRdb on the 5' RACE reads, gives a single entry per CDR3 protein. The sample has about 430,000 distinct CDR3 sequences, more than 20% seen once. The sequenced sample was PBMCs or a T cell subset sorted from them (not recorded which). All receptors come from an adult woman who had mild COVID-19 (a few samples of this study predate the infection). Cell type and time point are not known.

This clonotype appeared many times. This chain uses TRBV20-1 with TRBJ2-1, with 15 bases that match TRBD2. The CDR3 sequence is 12 residues long. Germline loops: CDR1 DFQATT, CDR2 SNEGSKA (reference sequence). The V and J ends lost 7 bases and 9 bases, in that order; junction bases with no gene match: 1. DNA for the CDR3: TGCAGTGGGGGACTAGCGGGAGGTGAGCAGTTCTTC. Protein sequence: CSGGLAGGEQFF.

The chain uses TRBV18 and TRBJ1-2, with TRBD1 matching over 7 bases. J lost 2 bases, V lost 3 bases, and 6 bases had no gene match. Germline CDR1 reads KGHSH; CDR2 reads LQKENI. CDR3 length: 15 amino acids. The CDR3 bases are TGTGCCAGCTCACCGCAACCGACAGGGAACTATGGCTACACCTTC. Translation: CASSPQPTGNYGYTF.

J is TRBJ2-2 and V is TRBV19; no firm D call. This CDR3 is 15 amino acids long. The ends were cut back, 8 bases at V and 0 bases at J, with 13 bases in the middle. Germline V gene lookup returns CDR1 LNHDA and CDR2 SQIVND (reference sequence). The CDR3 coding sequence is TGTGCCAGTTGTTGTGAAAGAACGAACACCGGGGAGCTGTTTTTT. Translation: CASCCERTNTGELFF.

The chain joins TRBV4-1 to TRBJ2-3; no definite D call. Trimming shortened V by 8 bases and J by 1 base, and 7 bases separated the two germline ends. CDR3 length: 12 residues. Germline V CDR1 and CDR2: MGHRA, YSYEKL. The DNA for the CDR3 is TGCGCCAGCCGCAAGGGCACAGATACGCAGTATTTT. It yields the protein CASRKGTDTQYF.

The chain links TRBV18 to TRBJ1-1, with 8 bases fitting TRBD1. Germline loops: CDR1 KGHSH, CDR2 LQKENI. The CDR3 has 16 residues. Trimming at V came to 4 bases and at J to 2 bases, leaving 9 bases not matched to a gene. CDR3 coding DNA: TGTGCCAGCTCACACGGACAGGGAGGGGGCAACACTGAAGCTTTCTTT. Residues: CASSHGQGGGNTEAFF.

The V gene is TRBV10-3, the J gene TRBJ2-5, with 14 nucleotides matching TRBD2. V shed 6 bases, J shed 7 bases, and the junction held 7 bases outside the gene matches. The CDR3 runs 15 residues. Germline values: CDR1 ENHRY, CDR2 SYGVKD. The CDR3 loop is CAISETSGRGRTQYF. CDR3 DNA sequence: TGTGCCATCAGCGAGACTAGCGGGAGGGGCAGGACCCAGTACTTC.

This chain links TRBV7-9 with TRBJ1-6; D call uncertain. The CDR3 is 14 residues long. Germline V gene lookup returns CDR1 SEHNR and CDR2 FQNEAQ (reference sequence). V gave up 0 bases and J gave up 8 bases, with 8 bases separating them. The CDR3: CASSLARSDSPLHF. The CDR3, as DNA: TGTGCCAGCAGCTTAGCCAGATCGGATTCACCCCTCCACTTT.

This clonotype occurred a few times. The genes are TRBV24-1 and TRBJ2-3; weak D call: TRBD2 (7 bases). Germline loops: CDR1 KGHDR, CDR2 SFDVKD. Trimming took 1 base from V and 3 from J, leaving 25 bases between them. The CDR3 runs 20 residues. The CDR3 reads CATSDLKAVAGAEMTDTQYF. DNA for the CDR3: TGTGCCACCAGTGATTTAAAGGCAGTCGCGGGGGCCGAGATGACAGATACGCAGTATTTT.

This chain uses TRBV7-2 with TRBJ2-3, with a possible D match to TRBD2 (5 bases). V lost 3 bases and J lost 0, with 10 bases in between. The germline V gene has CDR1 SGHTA and CDR2 FQGNSA. The CDR3 is made up of 15 amino acids. This CDR3 reads CASSLDSTSTDTQYF. CDR3 DNA sequence: TGTGCCAGCAGCTTGGACTCGACCAGCACAGATACGCAGTATTTT.

This clonotype was counted between two and nine times. V and J are TRBV7-2 and TRBJ2-3; the match to TRBD1 covers 9 bases. CDR1 is SGHTA and CDR2 is FQGNSA in the germline V gene. The CDR3 covers 15 residues. Trimming took 3 bases from V and 2 from J; bases not matched to a gene: 3. CDR3 coding DNA: TGTGCCAGCAGCTTCAGGGACAGGGCCACAGATACGCAGTATTTT. This translates into CASSFRDRATDTQYF.

This clonotype was detected a few times. The chain links TRBV7-2 to TRBJ1-2; 11 nucleotides line up with TRBD1. The CDR3 runs 16 residues. Per the germline V gene, CDR1 is SGHTA and CDR2 is FQGNSA. Unmatched junction bases numbered 5, after V lost 2 bases and J lost 3 bases. CDR3 amino acids: CASSLRTGGFHYGYTF. The CDR3 DNA sequence: TGTGCCAGCAGCTTACGGACAGGGGGCTTTCACTATGGCTACACCTTC.

The chain links TRBV7-2 to TRBJ1-1, with a possible D match to TRBD1 (5 bases). Trimming took 6 bases from V and 1 from J, leaving 9 bases between them. The CDR3 loop spans 13 amino acids. Germline V gene lookup returns CDR1 SGHTA and CDR2 FQGNSA. The CDR3 spells CASRRGQNTEAFF. The CDR3 bases are TGTGCCAGCAGACGAGGACAGAACACTGAAGCTTTCTTT.

V usage is TRBV20-1 and J usage is TRBJ2-7, with no clear D. The germline gives CDR1 DFQATT, CDR2 SNEGSKA (reference sequence). The CDR3 covers 14 residues. The V and J ends lost 2 bases and 1 base respectively, with 12 bases between them. Here the CDR3 reads CSARQNEPSYEQYF. The CDR3 DNA reads as TGCAGTGCTAGACAGAACGAGCCTTCCTACGAGCAGTACTTC.

The chain couples TRBV2 to TRBJ2-5, with D unclear. V lost 7 bases and J 1 base, leaving 10 bases between the germline ends. The germline V gene encodes CDR1 SNHLY and CDR2 FYNNEI. The length of the CDR3 is 13 residues. CDR3 loop: CASTPGRQETQYF. The CDR3 DNA sequence: TGTGCCAGCACTCCCGGCCGCCAAGAGACCCAGTACTTC.

V is TRBV5-1 and J is TRBJ2-1; D gene unclear. The CDR3 length is 12 residues. Germline V gene data show CDR1 as SGHRS and CDR2 as YFSETQ. V was pared by 4 bases and J by 8 bases, with 10 bases between. The CDR3 DNA follows: TGCGCCAGCAGCCTTTCCGGTCATGAGCAGTTCTTC. It encodes CASSLSGHEQFF.

This sequence joins TRBV29-1 and TRBJ2-7, with 10 positions matching TRBD2. Germline trimming cut 7 bases from V and 3 bases from J; bases unmatched to any gene: 3. Germline CDR1 SQVTM, CDR2 ANQGSEA. This CDR3 is 12 amino acids long. This chain's CDR3 is CSERTSGYEQYF. The CDR3 nucleotides are TGCAGCGAGAGGACTAGCGGCTACGAGCAGTACTTC.

This clonotype was counted only a few times. J is TRBJ2-4 and V is TRBV3-1, with 11 positions matching TRBD1. CDR1 is LGHDT and CDR2 is YNNKEL in the germline V gene (reference sequence). Trimming at V came to 4 bases and at J to 11 bases, leaving 7 bases not matched to a gene. The CDR3 sequence is 14 residues long. Here the CDR3 DNA reads TGTGCCAGCAGCCTGGGGACAGGGGGAGGCGTTCAGTACTTC. It encodes CASSLGTGGGVQYF.

The rearrangement links TRBV18 to TRBJ2-1, with a possible D match to TRBD1 (5 bases). V was trimmed by 3 bases and J by 1 base, leaving 13 bases between them. CDR1 is KGHSH and CDR2 is LQKENI in the germline V gene. The CDR3 totals 16 residues. In nucleotides, the CDR3 is TGTGCCAGCTCACCGGAGACCAGGGTGTCCTACAATGAGCAGTTCTTC. Translating it yields CASSPETRVSYNEQFF.

V and J are TRBV5-1 and TRBJ1-3, with D maybe TRBD1 (5 bases). The V and J ends lost 5 bases and 1 base respectively, with 10 bases between them. The CDR3 extends over 14 amino acids. From germline, CDR1 is SGHRS and CDR2 YFSETQ. CDR3 in amino acids: CASRQGESGNTIYF. CDR3 sequence (DNA): TGCGCCAGCAGGCAAGGGGAATCTGGAAACACCATATATTTT.

The chain has TRBV7-3 and TRBJ2-5; 9 nucleotides match TRBD2. The ends lost 4 bases at V and 4 bases at J; junction bases unmatched: 7. Per germline, CDR1 SGHTA and CDR2 FQGTGA. The CDR3 extends over 15 amino acids. CDR3: CASSSRTSAGETQYF. For the CDR3, the DNA is TGTGCCAGCAGCTCCCGGACTAGCGCAGGAGAGACCCAGTACTTC. Full variable domain (rest looked up from reference TRBV7-3 and TRBJ2-5): GAGVSQTPSNKVTEKGKYVELRCDPISGHTALYWYRQSLGQGPEFLIYFQGTGAADDSGLPNDRFFAVRPEGSVSTLKIQRTERGDSAVYLCASSSRTSAGETQYFGPGTRLLVL.

Only one count was recorded for this clonotype. The rearrangement links TRBV20-1 to TRBJ1-5; a weak D match, TRBD1 (5 bases). V was trimmed by 6 bases and J by 1 base, leaving 13 bases between them. The CDR3 totals 14 residues. Germline assignment: CDR1 DFQATT and CDR2 SNEGSKA (reference sequence). The CDR3 nucleotides are TGCAGTGCGAGGGGACGGAGAAGCAATCAGCCCCAGCATTTT. It is translated as CSARGRRSNQPQHF.

Only a few counts were recorded for this clonotype. The gene calls are TRBV29-1 and TRBJ2-7, with 9 bases matching TRBD2. J gave up 4 bases and V 1 base, and 8 bases lay outside the gene matches. Germline assignment: CDR1 SQVTM and CDR2 ANQGSEA. The CDR3 runs to 15 residues. CDR3 residues: CSVEVSTSGLYEQYF. As DNA, the CDR3 is TGCAGCGTTGAAGTGTCTACTAGCGGGCTTTACGAGCAGTACTTC.

This chain links TRBV15 with TRBJ2-1, with a weak D call TRBD2 (5 bases). The ends were cut back, 5 bases at V and 6 bases at J, with 20 bases in the middle. CDR3 size: 16 residues. The germline V gene has CDR1 LNHNV and CDR2 YYDKDF (reference sequence). The CDR3 DNA reads as TGTGCCACCAGCCCCAAGGGAGACCTCAAAGCCAATGAGCAGTTCTTC. Its protein is CATSPKGDLKANEQFF. Supplemented by reference TRBV15 and TRBJ2-1, the full variable domain reads DAMVIQNPRYQVTQFGKPVTLSCSQTLNHNVMYWYQQKSSQAPKLLFHYYDKDFNNEADTPDNFQSRRPNTSFCFLDIRSPGLGDTAMYLCATSPKGDLKANEQFFGPGTRLTVL.

This clonotype was detected only a few times. This chain uses TRBV6-4 with TRBJ2-6; the D is unclear. The germline V gene has CDR1 MRHNA and CDR2 SNTAGT. CDR3 length: 16 amino acids. Trimming took 0 bases from V and 0 from J, leaving 6 bases between them. The CDR3 sequence: CASSDSSNSGANVLTF. The CDR3 coding sequence is TGTGCCAGCAGTGACTCGTCGAACTCTGGGGCCAACGTCCTGACTTTC.

The CDR3 coding sequence is TGTGCCACCAGCAGAGATTATTGGGAGACCCAGTACTTC. Translated: CATSRDYWETQYF. This sequence joins TRBV15 and TRBJ2-5; no clear D gene. In germline, CDR1 is LNHNV, CDR2 YYDKDF (reference sequence). The CDR3 extends over 13 amino acids. Trimming pared 0 bases from V and 5 bases from J, leaving 7 bases between. The full variable domain, in which reference TRBV15 and TRBJ2-5 provide the parts outside the CDR3, is DAMVIQNPRYQVTQFGKPVTLSCSQTLNHNVMYWYQQKSSQAPKLLFHYYDKDFNNEADTPDNFQSRRPNTSFCFLDIRSPGLGDTAMYLCATSRDYWETQYFGPGTRLLVL.

This clonotype turned up a few times. The chain is built from TRBV7-9 and TRBJ2-7, with TRBD2 identical over 12 bases. J was trimmed by 3 bases and V by 3 bases; bases with no gene match: 9. CDR3 length equals 17 residues. Germline CDR1 SEHNR, CDR2 FQNEAQ (reference sequence). For the CDR3, the DNA is TGTGCCAGCAGCTTGGGTTATGGGACTAGCGGGCTCTACGAGCAGTACTTC. Translation gives CASSLGYGTSGLYEQYF.

This chain joins TRBV6-6 and TRBJ2-7, with D perhaps TRBD1 (5 bases). This CDR3 has 15 amino acids. The V end lost 0 bases, the J end lost 1 base, and 10 bases lay between the germline ends. The germline V gene has CDR1 MNHNY and CDR2 SVGAGI (reference sequence). DNA for the CDR3: TGTGCCAGCAGTTACTCAGCTGCAGGGTCCTACGAGCAGTACTTC. Protein product: CASSYSAAGSYEQYF.

This clonotype occurred a few times. This chain uses TRBV18 with TRBJ2-5; D is unclear. V lost 4 bases and J 5 bases, leaving 11 bases between the germline ends. Germline V gene sequence: CDR1 KGHSH, CDR2 LQKENI. The CDR3 runs to 13 residues. CDR3 in DNA: TGTGCCAGCTCACGAAGGTTTAAGGAGACCCAGTACTTC. The encoded protein is CASSRRFKETQYF.